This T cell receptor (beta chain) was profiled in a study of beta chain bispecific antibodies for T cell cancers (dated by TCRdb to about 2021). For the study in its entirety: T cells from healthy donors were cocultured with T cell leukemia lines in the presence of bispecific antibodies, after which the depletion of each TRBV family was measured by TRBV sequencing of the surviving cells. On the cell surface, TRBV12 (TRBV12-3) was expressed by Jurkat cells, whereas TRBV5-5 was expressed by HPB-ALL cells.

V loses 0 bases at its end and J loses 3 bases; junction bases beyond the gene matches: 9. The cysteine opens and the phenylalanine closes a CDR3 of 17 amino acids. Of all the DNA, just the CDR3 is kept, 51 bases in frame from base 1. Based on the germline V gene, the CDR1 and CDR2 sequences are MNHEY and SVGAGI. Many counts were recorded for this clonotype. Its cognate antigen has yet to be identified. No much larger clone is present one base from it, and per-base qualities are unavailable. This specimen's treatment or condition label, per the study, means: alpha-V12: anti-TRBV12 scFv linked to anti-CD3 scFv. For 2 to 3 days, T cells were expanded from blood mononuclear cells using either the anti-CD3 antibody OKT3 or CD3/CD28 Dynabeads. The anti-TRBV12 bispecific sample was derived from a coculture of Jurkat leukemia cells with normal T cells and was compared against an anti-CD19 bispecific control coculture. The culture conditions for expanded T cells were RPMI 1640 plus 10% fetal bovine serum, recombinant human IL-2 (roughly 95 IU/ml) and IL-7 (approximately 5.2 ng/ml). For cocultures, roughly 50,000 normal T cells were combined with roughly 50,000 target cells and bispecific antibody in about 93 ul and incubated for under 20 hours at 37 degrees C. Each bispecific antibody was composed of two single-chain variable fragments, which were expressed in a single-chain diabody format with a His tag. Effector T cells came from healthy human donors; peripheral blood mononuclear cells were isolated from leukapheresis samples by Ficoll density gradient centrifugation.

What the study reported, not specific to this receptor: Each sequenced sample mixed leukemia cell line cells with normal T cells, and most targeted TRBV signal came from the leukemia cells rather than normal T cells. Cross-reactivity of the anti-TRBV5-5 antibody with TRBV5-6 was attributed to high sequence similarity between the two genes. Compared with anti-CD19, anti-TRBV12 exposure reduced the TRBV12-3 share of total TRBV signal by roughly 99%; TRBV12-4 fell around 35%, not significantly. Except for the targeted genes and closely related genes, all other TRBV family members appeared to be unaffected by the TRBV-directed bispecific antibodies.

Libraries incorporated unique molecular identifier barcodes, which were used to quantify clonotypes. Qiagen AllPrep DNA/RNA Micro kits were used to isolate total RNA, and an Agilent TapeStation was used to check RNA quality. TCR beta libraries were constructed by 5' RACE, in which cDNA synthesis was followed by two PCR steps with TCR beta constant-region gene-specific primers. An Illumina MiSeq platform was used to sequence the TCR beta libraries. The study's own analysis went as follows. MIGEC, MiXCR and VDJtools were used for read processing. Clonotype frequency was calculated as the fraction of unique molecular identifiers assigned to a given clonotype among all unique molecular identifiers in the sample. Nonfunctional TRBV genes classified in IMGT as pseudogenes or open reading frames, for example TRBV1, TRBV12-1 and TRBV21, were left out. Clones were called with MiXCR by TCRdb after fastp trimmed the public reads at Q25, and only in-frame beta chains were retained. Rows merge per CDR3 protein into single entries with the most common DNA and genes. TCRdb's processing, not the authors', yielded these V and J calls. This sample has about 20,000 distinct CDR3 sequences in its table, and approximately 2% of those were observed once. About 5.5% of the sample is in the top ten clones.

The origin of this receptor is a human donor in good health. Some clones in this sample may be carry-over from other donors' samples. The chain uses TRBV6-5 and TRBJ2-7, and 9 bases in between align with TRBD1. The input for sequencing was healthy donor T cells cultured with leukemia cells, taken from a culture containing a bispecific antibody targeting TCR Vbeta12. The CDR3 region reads CASSYSTGTGRFYEQYF. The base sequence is TGTGCCAGCAGTTACTCGACCGGGACAGGGAGGTTCTACGAGCAGTACTTC.